These T cell receptor beta chains were read from a single sample in a study of blood T cell repertoires in COVID-19. Only in-frame clones appear in the TCRdb table, and some are missing; sequencing was by immunoSEQ multiplex PCR. Here the sample spans around 61,000 clones, roughly 90% being singletons. Specimen: peripheral blood. Receptors originate from a man aged 55-75 years with acute or convalescent COVID-19. Each CDR3 is given with its conserved first and last residue. The order of the fields is J gene, D gene, V gene, clone size, CDR3 protein, CDR3 DNA. The D gene is left open where the match is weak. Only part of the rows carry a size: once, few, many, or a class if the clone is expanded.

j_gene: TRBJ2-3; d_gene: TRBD2; v_gene: TRBV6-5; abundance: .; CDR3aa: CASSPERELGGQYF; CDR3nt: TGTGCCAGCAGTCCCGAGCGGGAGCTAGGGGGGCAGTATTTT
j_gene: TRBJ2-7; d_gene: TRBD1; v_gene: TRBV7-9; abundance: .; CDR3aa: CASSLPGQGVAYEQYF; CDR3nt: TGTGCCAGCAGCCTTCCGGGACAGGGGGTTGCCTACGAGCAGTACTTC
j_gene: TRBJ1-5; d_gene: TRBD1; v_gene: TRBV24-1; abundance: .; CDR3aa: CATSEGTGGSQPQHF; CDR3nt: TGTGCCACCAGTGAGGGGACAGGGGGCTCTCAGCCCCAGCATTTT
j_gene: TRBJ2-2; d_gene: .; v_gene: TRBV24-1; abundance: .; CDR3aa: CATSDPWTDPNTGELFF; CDR3nt: TGTGCCACCAGTGATCCATGGACAGACCCTAACACCGGGGAGCTGTTTTTT
j_gene: TRBJ1-5; d_gene: .; v_gene: TRBV15; abundance: .; CDR3aa: CATSRDRGLGQPQHF; CDR3nt: TGTGCCACCAGCAGAGACCGAGGGCTCGGGCAGCCCCAGCATTTT
j_gene: TRBJ1-6; d_gene: .; v_gene: TRBV30; abundance: .; CDR3aa: CAWSIGQYNSPLHF; CDR3nt: TGTGCCTGGAGCATAGGACAGTATAATTCACCCCTCCACTTT
j_gene: TRBJ2-3; d_gene: TRBD1; v_gene: TRBV7-9; abundance: .; CDR3aa: CASSSTTGQGTRADTQYF; CDR3nt: TGTGCCAGCAGTTCGACGACGGGACAGGGAACGAGGGCAGATACGCAGTATTTT
j_gene: TRBJ2-3; d_gene: TRBD1; v_gene: TRBV2; abundance: .; CDR3aa: CASSVRGQIDTQYF; CDR3nt: TGTGCCAGCAGTGTAAGGGGGCAGATAGATACGCAGTATTTT
j_gene: TRBJ1-2; d_gene: .; v_gene: TRBV7-2; abundance: .; CDR3aa: CASSLRASGGTIRYTF; CDR3nt: TGTGCCAGCAGCTTACGGGCCTCCGGGGGGACTATTCGATACACCTTC
j_gene: TRBJ1-1; d_gene: .; v_gene: TRBV5-1; abundance: .; CDR3aa: CASSLPGPESTEAFF; CDR3nt: TGCGCCAGCAGCTTACCGGGTCCGGAGTCCACTGAAGCTTTCTTT
j_gene: TRBJ2-5; d_gene: .; v_gene: TRBV11-1; abundance: once; CDR3aa: CASSFMGLETQYF; CDR3nt: TGTGCCAGCAGTTTTATGGGGCTAGAGACCCAGTACTTC
j_gene: TRBJ1-2; d_gene: TRBD1; v_gene: TRBV6-6; abundance: .; CDR3aa: CASSYPGRGTGYGYTF; CDR3nt: TGTGCCAGCAGTTACCCAGGTCGGGGGACAGGATATGGCTACACCTTC
j_gene: TRBJ1-2; d_gene: .; v_gene: TRBV7-9; abundance: .; CDR3aa: CASSLAPGGGYTF; CDR3nt: TGTGCCAGCAGCTTAGCCCCGGGGGGGGGCTACACCTTC
j_gene: TRBJ2-2; d_gene: .; v_gene: TRBV4-2; abundance: .; CDR3aa: CASSQEISGPGNTGELFF; CDR3nt: TGTGCCAGCAGCCAAGAAATAAGTGGGCCTGGGAACACCGGGGAGCTGTTTTTT
j_gene: TRBJ2-5; d_gene: .; v_gene: TRBV18; abundance: .; CDR3aa: CASSPVKGWETQYF; CDR3nt: TGTGCCAGCTCACCGGTGAAGGGGTGGGAGACCCAGTACTTC
j_gene: TRBJ2-1; d_gene: TRBD2; v_gene: TRBV5-4; abundance: .; CDR3aa: CASSLRSGESSYNEQFF; CDR3nt: TGTGCCAGCAGCTTGAGGAGCGGGGAGAGCTCCTACAATGAGCAGTTCTTC
j_gene: TRBJ2-3; d_gene: TRBD2; v_gene: TRBV2; abundance: once; CDR3aa: CASMRSSGGAMDTQYF; CDR3nt: TGTGCCAGCATGAGGTCTAGCGGGGGAGCAATGGATACGCAGTATTTT
j_gene: TRBJ2-1; d_gene: .; v_gene: TRBV28; abundance: .; CDR3aa: CASSLDSNYNEQFF; CDR3nt: TGTGCCAGCAGTTTAGACAGTAACTACAATGAGCAGTTCTTC
j_gene: TRBJ1-2; d_gene: TRBD1; v_gene: TRBV3-1/TRBV3-2; abundance: .; CDR3aa: CASSLGQGIRRYGYTF; CDR3nt: TGTGCCAGCAGCCTTGGACAGGGCATCAGGCGCTATGGCTACACCTTC
j_gene: TRBJ2-5; d_gene: .; v_gene: TRBV5-1; abundance: .; CDR3aa: CASSPRAGGETQYF; CDR3nt: TGCGCCAGCAGCCCGAGGGCAGGGGGGGAGACCCAGTACTTC
j_gene: TRBJ1-2; d_gene: .; v_gene: TRBV5-6; abundance: once; CDR3aa: CASSLDRIYGYTF; CDR3nt: TGTGCCAGCAGCCTAGACAGAATTTATGGCTACACCTTC
j_gene: TRBJ1-2; d_gene: .; v_gene: TRBV6-1; abundance: .; CDR3aa: CASSESSRGHGYTF; CDR3nt: TGTGCCAGCAGTGAATCGAGCAGGGGACATGGCTACACCTTC
j_gene: TRBJ1-3; d_gene: TRBD1; v_gene: TRBV3-1/TRBV3-2; abundance: .; CDR3aa: CASSPRDRISGNTIYF; CDR3nt: TGTGCCAGCAGCCCCAGGGACAGGATCTCTGGAAACACCATATATTTT
j_gene: TRBJ1-1; d_gene: .; v_gene: TRBV29-1; abundance: once; CDR3aa: CSVERDSDRAFF; CDR3nt: TGCAGCGTTGAGAGGGACTCCGACCGGGCTTTCTTT
j_gene: TRBJ1-6; d_gene: .; v_gene: TRBV24-1; abundance: few; CDR3aa: CATSDLPIQSNSPLHF; CDR3nt: TGTGCCACCAGTGATTTGCCTATACAGAGTAATTCACCCCTCCACTTT
j_gene: TRBJ2-7; d_gene: TRBD1; v_gene: TRBV14; abundance: .; CDR3aa: CASSQGGTGPYEQYF; CDR3nt: TGTGCCAGCAGCCAAGGTGGGACAGGGCCCTACGAGCAGTACTTC
j_gene: TRBJ2-7; d_gene: TRBD1; v_gene: TRBV7-3; abundance: .; CDR3aa: CASSRDRDREQYF; CDR3nt: TGTGCCAGCAGCCGGGACAGGGATCGCGAGCAGTACTTC
j_gene: TRBJ2-1; d_gene: TRBD2; v_gene: TRBV5-1; abundance: .; CDR3aa: CASSLASLADHNEQFF; CDR3nt: TGCGCCAGCAGCTTGGCGTCCCTAGCGGACCACAATGAGCAGTTCTTC
j_gene: TRBJ1-1; d_gene: .; v_gene: TRBV29-1; abundance: .; CDR3aa: CSVLGTGFEAFF; CDR3nt: TGCAGCGTTTTGGGGACTGGGTTTGAAGCTTTCTTT
j_gene: TRBJ2-3; d_gene: TRBD2; v_gene: TRBV7-3; abundance: .; CDR3aa: CASSYQAGHLTDTQYF; CDR3nt: TGTGCCAGCAGCTACCAAGCGGGGCACCTCACAGATACGCAGTATTTT
j_gene: TRBJ1-2; d_gene: TRBD1; v_gene: TRBV9; abundance: .; CDR3aa: CASSGLQGRSPVTF; CDR3nt: TGTGCCAGCAGCGGATTACAGGGGAGGTCCCCCGTCACCTTC
j_gene: TRBJ1-6; d_gene: TRBD1; v_gene: TRBV5-1; abundance: .; CDR3aa: CASSGSLTGGVENSPLHF; CDR3nt: TGCGCCAGCAGCGGTTCATTAACAGGGGGGGTCGAGAATTCACCCCTCCACTTT
j_gene: TRBJ1-1; d_gene: TRBD1; v_gene: TRBV4-1; abundance: .; CDR3aa: CASSQDPGDRGRITEAFF; CDR3nt: TGCGCCAGCAGCCAAGATCCCGGAGACAGGGGAAGAATCACTGAAGCTTTCTTT
j_gene: TRBJ1-1; d_gene: .; v_gene: TRBV5-4; abundance: .; CDR3aa: CASRNGLSNTEAFF; CDR3nt: TGTGCCAGCAGGAACGGACTGAGTAACACTGAAGCTTTCTTT
j_gene: TRBJ2-2; d_gene: .; v_gene: TRBV12-5; abundance: .; CDR3aa: CASGGTGFATGELFF; CDR3nt: TGTGCTAGTGGTGGAACAGGGTTCGCCACCGGGGAGCTGTTTTTT